The entry that follows covers one T cell receptor (beta chain) sequence. This entry comes from a study of cytomegalovirus exposure and HLA in healthy donors. Both 60 Vbeta primers and 13 Jbeta primers went into the PCR. Clones were sequenced by immunoSEQ multiplex PCR, and TCRdb holds only the in-frame ones, with some missing. The sample consists of about 98,000 clones, approximately 82% of them appearing once. V was shortened by 3 bases and J by 1 base, with 15 bases between the two germline ends. CDR3 length equals 16 residues. Germline CDR1 is MNHNS and CDR2 is SASEGT. The TCR originated in a female donor in good health and CMV-seropositive. Specimen: PBMCs. The rearrangement links TRBV6-1 to TRBJ2-5; D possibly corresponds to TRBD2 (6 bases). Here the CDR3 DNA reads TGTGCCAGCAGTGATCAGGGAGGATTGGCCCAAGAGACCCAGTACTTC. Translated: CASSDQGGLAQETQYF.